This T cell receptor (beta chain) was retrieved from a study of PD-1 blockade in classical Hodgkin lymphoma. Points from the study as a whole: Patients excluded were those beginning nivolumab under 1 year after ASCT.

Every single patient, without exception, relapsed after autologous stem cell transplantation, and brentuximab vedotin exposure varied. Complete response, partial response or progressive disease constituted the best response categories observed. This clone showed up just a few times. Its antigen is currently unknown. The method was immunoSEQ multiplex PCR; TCRdb's version includes in-frame clones alone and lacks a portion of them. Among over 25,000 clones listed, around 84% were seen once. This CDR3 region has 16 residues. V lost 0 bases, J lost 5 bases, and 7 bases stayed unmatched. Germline CDR1 reads SGHRS; CDR2 reads YFSETQ.

The chain joins TRBV5-1 to TRBJ2-5, with 10 bases that match TRBD2. This specimen was peripheral blood mononuclear cells (PBMCs), taken at baseline. This receptor was obtained from a human donor with classical Hodgkin lymphoma. The CDR3 spells CASSLATSGAGETQYF. The DNA for the CDR3 is TGCGCCAGCAGCTTGGCCACTAGCGGGGCTGGGGAGACCCAGTACTTC.